This T cell receptor beta chain was recorded in a study of spatial heterogeneity in lung cancer. Study in general: Raw reads showed each unique TCR and UMI combination turning up more than ten times on average.

Time point noted: sample taken at primary tumor resection. Unsorted samples of tumor, nontumor lung or frozen PBMC had their whole RNA sequenced. TCRdb re-analysed the 5' RACE reads in MiXCR, keeping a single row per CDR3 protein. The data show 4,000 to 5,500 distinct CDR3 sequences, around 12% seen once. The study's findings and limits: Higher tumor mutation counts went along with higher counts of expanded intratumoral alpha and beta TCRs.

This clonotype was counted at least ten times. Its antigen is undetermined. The J segment lost 2 bases and the V segment lost 2 bases, leaving 4 bases of the junction unmatched. The CDR3 consists of 16 residues. Germline V gives CDR1 SGHAT, CDR2 FQNNGV. J is TRBJ2-3 and V is TRBV11-2; 10 bases align to TRBD2. This receptor was obtained from a male donor with early-stage non-small cell lung cancer. This specimen was lung tumor tissue, taken at surgery. The CDR3 DNA reads as TGTGCCAGCAGCTTAAGGCTAGCGGGAGTCACAGATACGCAGTATTTT. It yields the protein CASSLRLAGVTDTQYF.